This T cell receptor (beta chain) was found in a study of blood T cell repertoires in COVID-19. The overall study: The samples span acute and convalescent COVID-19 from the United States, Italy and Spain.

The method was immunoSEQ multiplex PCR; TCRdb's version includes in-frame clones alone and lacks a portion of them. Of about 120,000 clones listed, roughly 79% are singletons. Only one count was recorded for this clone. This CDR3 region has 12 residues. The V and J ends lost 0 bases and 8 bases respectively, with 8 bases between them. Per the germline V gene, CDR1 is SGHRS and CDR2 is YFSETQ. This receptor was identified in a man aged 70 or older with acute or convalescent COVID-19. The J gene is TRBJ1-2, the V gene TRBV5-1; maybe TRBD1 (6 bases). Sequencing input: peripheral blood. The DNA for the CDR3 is TGCGCCAGCAGCTTGGCAGGGGAAGGCTACACCTTC. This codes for CASSLAGEGYTF.